This T cell receptor beta chain was identified during a study of metastatic and nonmetastatic thyroid tumors. As for the study in general: Where malignant and benign thyroid patients were concerned, repertoires were compared across blood and tumor or nodule tissue.

Thyroid surgery had not been preceded by any treatment in any patient. Points on this clone: Antigen unknown.

V was cut by 4 bases and J by 12 bases, with 22 bases left in between. CDR1 and CDR2 from the germline V gene are DFQATT and SNEGSKA (reference sequence). The CDR3 runs 14 residues. In the study's own analysis: The study built a papillary thyroid cancer distant-metastasis classifier from CDR3 differences across clinicopathological groups. TCRdb re-called clones via MiXCR from the PCR reads. These V and J calls are TCRdb output, not the study's own analysis. Of roughly 20,000 clones in the sample, roughly 18% were seen once. Findings and caveats of the study: Across blood and tumor, TCR beta diversity in malignant thyroid tumors was reportedly significantly higher than in benign nodules.

Sample: adjacent normal tissue. The TCR was taken from a male donor with papillary thyroid cancer or a benign thyroid nodule (not recorded which). Some clones in this sample may be carry-over from other donors' samples. This chain uses TRBV20-1 with TRBJ1-5; D is perhaps TRBD1 (5 bases). CDR3 in amino acids: CSATGRDGPLLQHF. As DNA, the CDR3 is TGCAGTGCTACAGGACGGGACGGCCCTTTGCTCCAGCATTTT.